This T cell receptor beta chain was identified during a study of blood T cells in healthy people across ages (dated by TCRdb to between 2015 and 2017). Some background on the complete study: Template switching captured roughly one uniquely barcoded TCR beta cDNA molecule per two T cells in model experiments. Donors were grouped into four age groups: young (average about 15 years), middle-aged (around 39), aged (about 59) and long-lived (82). Using the same blood draw, the study looked at two additional independent replicas of 1 million unique cDNA reads for two donors, one aged 18 to 30 and the other aged 80 or older. The study measured age-related changes in TCR beta repertoire diversity using deep sequencing normalized with unique cDNA molecular identifiers. To avoid experimental bias, donors of different ages were distributed randomly across sequencing lanes.

This clonotype was found once. This receptor's antigen is unknown. Base qualities are not at hand, and no much larger clone is one base apart. The donors were about 40 Caucasian individuals from Russia, aged roughly 6 to 95 years, who were systemically healthy. About 10 milliliters of peripheral blood were collected from each donor into EDTA-treated Vacutainer tubes. Ficoll-Paque density-gradient centrifugation was used to isolate PBMCs, with at least 6 million per sample. Total RNA, at least 6 micrograms per sample, was extracted from PBMCs with Trizol reagent. Naive CD45RAhigh/CD27high T cell percentages were measured by flow cytometry on a PBMC aliquot from every donor. The library was made by 5' RACE. The sequencer was an Illumina HiSeq 2500. The second PCR ran for roughly 6 to 11 cycles and used a J-beta primer mix along with a sample-barcoded 5' primer. Each TCR beta cDNA molecule received a unique molecular identifier from a template-switch 5' adaptor carrying 12 random nucleotides. Each sample yielded at least 3 million CDR3-containing paired-end reads. All of the RNA was converted into first-strand cDNA using the Mint cDNA synthesis kit, with a TRBC-specific oligonucleotide serving as the primer. Following uracil-DNA glycosylase treatment, a first 18-cycle PCR with universal primers M1SS and BC2_uni_R was performed on all cDNA. On the study's bioinformatics: For normalization, 1 million high-quality reads were randomly selected from each sample, with every read carrying a distinct molecular identifier. Instead of being binned into consensus sequences, reads with shared molecular identifiers were discarded. CDR3 identification, clonotype clustering and error correction used MiTCR with a Q25 quality threshold and the strictest error-elimination algorithm. A nonparametric unseen species model with Euler transformation was used to estimate a lower bound on total TCR beta diversity. TCRdb applied fastp at Q25 and MiXCR to the public reads, then kept only in-frame beta chains. CDR3 protein sequences are deduplicated, and each keeps its most common genes and DNA. TCRdb, rather than the study authors, made the V and J calls. The sample table holds approximately 800,000 distinct CDR3 sequences, of which roughly 56% were seen once. The top ten clones comprise under 30% of the sample.

What the research found in general, with its limitations: As age increased, observed TCR beta diversity per million T cells dropped in a roughly linear way, and a significant reduction was already evident by age about 40. Donor CMV infection status was unknown, potentially confounding age-related changes in expanded clonotypes. Compared with the aged group, the long-lived group had more naive CD4+ T cells, fewer expanded clones and increased TCR diversity, suggesting age selection. Estimates of total diversity from one million sequenced T cells were regarded as lower bounds and underestimates. Conclusive comparison of naive and antigen-experienced compartments was prevented by the profiling of bulk unsorted PBMCs. There was a strong correlation between observed TCR beta diversity and the percentage of naive T cells measured by flow cytometry.

The CDR3 runs 14 residues from the cysteine to the phenylalanine. Kept here is only the CDR3 DNA, which spans 42 bases and is read in frame from base 1. CDR1 and CDR2 are drawn from the germline V gene: SGHTA, FQGTGA. V drops 10 bases and J drops 1 base, leaving 11 bases in between. The sequenced sample consisted of blood. The chain employs TRBV7-3 and TRBJ2-6; the D gene assignment is ambiguous. The sequence came from a man aged 40-55 years in good health. The CDR3 sequence is CATSPGSGANVLTF. The nucleotide sequence reads TGTGCCACCTCTCCGGGTTCTGGGGCCAACGTCCTGACTTTC.